The 3 T cell receptor beta chains in this list originate from one sample, sequenced in a study of blood T cells in healthy people across ages. Then a second PCR, running roughly 7 to 11 cycles, was carried out with a sample-barcoded 5' primer and a J-beta primer mix. TCRdb redid the calling of the 5' RACE reads with MiXCR, one entry per CDR3 protein. There are fewer than 2,000,000 distinct CDR3 sequences in the sample; about two fifths occur only once, and 23% lies in the top ten. The sequenced material came from blood. The receptors were sampled from a human donor in good health.

This clonotype has just a few counts. The chain combines TRBV5-1 with TRBJ1-6; possible D gene TRBD1, 5 bases. The CDR3 extends over 14 amino acids. The V and J ends lost 2 bases and 5 bases respectively, with 8 bases between them. Germline CDR1 SGHRS, CDR2 YFSETQ. In nucleotides, the CDR3 is TGCGCCAGCAGCTTAAGCAGGGATAATTCACCCCTCCACTTT. Translation gives CASSLSRDNSPLHF.

In this sample, this clonotype turned up a few times. This chain links TRBV20-1 with TRBJ2-3; 10 positions agree with TRBD2. The CDR3 totals 17 residues. J was trimmed by 0 bases and V by 4 bases; bases with no gene match: 10. Germline CDR1 and CDR2: DFQATT and SNEGSKA (reference sequence). Here the CDR3 reads CSATLAGATSSTDTQYF. Here the CDR3 DNA reads TGCAGTGCTACTCTAGCGGGGGCTACGAGCAGCACAGATACGCAGTATTTT.

The chain carries TRBV4-1 and TRBJ2-7; 9 nucleotides align to TRBD1. From germline, CDR1 is MGHRA and CDR2 YSYEKL. V dropped 5 bases and J dropped 5; count of bases not matched to a gene: 7. The CDR3 extends over 14 amino acids. The CDR3 here is CASSYGTGLNEQYF. CDR3 in DNA: TGCGCCAGCAGCTACGGGACAGGGCTCAACGAGCAGTACTTC.